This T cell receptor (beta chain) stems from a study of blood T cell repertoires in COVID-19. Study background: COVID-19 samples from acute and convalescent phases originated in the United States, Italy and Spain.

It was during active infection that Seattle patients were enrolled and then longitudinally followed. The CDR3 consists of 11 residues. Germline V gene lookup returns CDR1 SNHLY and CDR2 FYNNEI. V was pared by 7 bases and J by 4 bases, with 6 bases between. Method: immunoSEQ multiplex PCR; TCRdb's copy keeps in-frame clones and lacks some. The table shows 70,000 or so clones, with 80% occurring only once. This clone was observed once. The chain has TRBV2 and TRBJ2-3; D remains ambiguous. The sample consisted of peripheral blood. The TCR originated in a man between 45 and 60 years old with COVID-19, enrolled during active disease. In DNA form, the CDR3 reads TGTGCCAGCAATCGGGCAGATACGCAGTATTTT. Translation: CASNRADTQYF.